This T cell receptor (beta chain) was captured by sequencing in a study of T cell responses to AZD1222 COVID-19 vaccine. Germline CDR1 MNHEY, CDR2 SVGAGI. The CDR3 is made up of 15 amino acids. With 5 bases removed from V and 4 bases from J, the gap between germline ends came to 18 bases. Broader study findings: Most donors were white British and more were female, and clonal diversity was possibly underestimated. Spike was spanned by vaccine-associated CD4 TCRs, with dominance at 160-218 and 743-854. Regions left unmutated in variants are reportedly the target of nearly half of spike-specific TCRs. Only a handful of people who got AZD1222 tested seropositive at baseline.

This table comes from immunoSEQ multiplex PCR, and its TCRdb copy is limited to in-frame clones, with some not included. The profile shows some 120,000 clones, approximately 83% of them singletons. This clone is a singleton in its sample. The antigen is not known. The source material was peripheral blood, sampled on day 0 of AZD1222 vaccination. The chain employs TRBV6-5 and TRBJ2-7; a possible D gene is TRBD2 (6 bases). This receptor was obtained from an adult in good health. The CDR3 region is CASSKYSDGSYEQYF. The CDR3 DNA sequence: TGTGCCAGCAGTAAATACTCGGACGGGAGTTACGAGCAGTACTTC.